This T cell receptor (beta chain) was captured by sequencing in a study of cytotoxic CD8 clonotypes in ibrutinib-treated CLL. Study summary: Sequencing produced an average of around 260,000 productive templates and 94,082 productive rearrangements per sample.

Generated by immunoSEQ multiplex PCR, the TCRdb table keeps only in-frame clones and is missing some. The sample lists 150,000 to 200,000 clones, more than 75% occurring once. Trimming took 5 bases from V and 0 from J, leaving 11 bases between them. The CDR3 runs 15 residues. The germline gives CDR1 SEHNR, CDR2 FQNEAQ (reference sequence). Whole-study findings and limits: Clonality went up at ibrutinib response and then declined back toward baseline at progression.

Comment on this clone: Its antigen is not identified.

The V and J genes are TRBV7-9 and TRBJ1-3; no clear D. The receptor was isolated from a human donor with chronic lymphocytic leukemia. Sequencing used PBMCs, obtained after 12 months of ibrutinib treatment. The CDR3 loop reads CASSPRESSGNTIYF. In DNA, the CDR3 is TGTGCCAGCAGCCCGAGGGAGAGCTCTGGAAACACCATATATTTT.